The 22 T cell receptor beta chains presented below share a single source sample, sequenced in a study of tissue T cells after allogeneic stem cell transplantation. Produced via immunoSEQ multiplex PCR; TCRdb's table is partial and in-frame only. Of about 48,000 clones in the sample, over 70% were seen once. Specimen: sorted cells pooled from one or two spleens. The receptors were gathered from a pool of C57BL/6 mice in good health.

Regarding this clone: The genes and germline here are from mouse. The read is 1 residue too short to cover the CDR3 end, so that end is filled in from the germline J gene. The rearrangement links TRBV13-2 to TRBJ2-1; possibly TRBD1 for D (6 bases). The germline V gene has CDR1 NNHNN and CDR2 SYGAGS (reference sequence). The length of the CDR3 is 13 residues. V was trimmed by 6 bases and J by 6 bases, leaving 13 bases between them. CDR3 sequence reads: CASETQGTAEQFF. The sequenced part of the CDR3 DNA is TGTGCCAGCGAAACTCAGGGGACTGCTGAGCAGTTC.

Concerning this clone itself: Germline and genes here are mouse. The CDR3 end falls 1 residue outside the read, so it is completed with the germline J gene. The chain is built from TRBV15 and TRBJ2-2, with a tentative D call TRBD1 (7 bases). CDR1 is SGHND and CDR2 is FRSKSL in the germline V gene. The CDR3 spans 15 residues. The germline V and J ends were trimmed by 0 bases and 6 bases, with 11 bases remaining between them. The covered CDR3 bases are TGTGCCAGCAGTTTAGCAGGGGGCGCAGCCGGGCAGCTCTAC. Encoded protein: CASSLAGGAAGQLY. The whole CDR3 protein is CASSLAGGAAGQLYF.

This clone has a single count. Mouse germline and gene names are used. The sequenced fragment ends 1 residue before the CDR3 boundary, so the rest is inferred from the germline J gene. The chain has TRBV13-1 and TRBJ1-1; no definite D call. Looked up from germline, CDR1 is NSHNY and CDR2 is SYGAGN. V dropped 1 base and J dropped 2 bases, with 3 bases sitting between them. The CDR3 consists of 12 residues. The CDR3 spells CASSDSNTEVFF. Incomplete CDR3 DNA: TGTGCCAGCAGTGATTCCAACACAGAAGTCTTC.

A remark on this clone: Gene names are mouse gene names. The CDR3 is cut off 1 residue early in the read; its end comes from the germline J gene. V usage is TRBV20 and J usage is TRBJ1-5; D call uncertain. Between the trimmed V and J ends, which lost 0 bases and 3 bases, there was a span of 6 bases. The CDR3 covers 13 residues. Germline values: CDR1 GFQATS, CDR2 STVNSAI. The chain's CDR3 is CGARDPANQAPLF. CDR3 bases read: TGTGGTGCTAGGGATCCCGCCAACCAGGCTCCGCTT.

This clone was seen only once. The gene names given are mouse names. The read finishes 1 residue shy of the CDR3 end, and the germline J gene is used to complete it. The rearrangement uses TRBV19 and TRBJ1-2; D unclear. V lost 0 bases to trimming and J lost 1 base, with 4 bases between them. Germline CDR1 FNHDT, CDR2 SITEND (reference sequence). The CDR3 extends over 13 amino acids. This CDR3 reads CASSIGRNSDYTF. CDR3 DNA (partial): TGTGCCAGCAGTATAGGCAGAAACTCCGACTACACC.

As to this clone: Gene names and germline refer to mouse. The CDR3 is cut off 1 residue early in the read; its end comes from the germline J gene. V usage is TRBV4 and J usage is TRBJ2-5, with D possibly being TRBD2 (7 bases). V was cut by 3 bases and J by 2 bases, with 12 bases left in between. There are 15 residues in the CDR3. The germline V gene has CDR1 LGHDT and CDR2 YNNKQL (reference sequence). Incomplete CDR3 DNA: TGTGCCAGCAGCTACTGGGGGCGCCCCCAAGACACCCAGTAC. Translated: CASSYWGRPQDTQY. The entire CDR3 is CASSYWGRPQDTQYF.

This clone appeared a few times. These gene names are mouse names. The missing CDR3 end, 1 residue past where the read stops, is filled in from the germline J gene. This chain connects TRBV19 to TRBJ2-7; D gene ambiguous. CDR1 FNHDT and CDR2 SITEND come from the germline V gene (reference sequence). This CDR3 is 14 amino acids long. The germline V and J ends were trimmed by 2 bases and 0 bases, with 9 bases remaining between them. This chain's CDR3 is CASSIRQSSYEQYF. The CDR3 DNA, read in part, is TGTGCCAGCAGTATTCGACAAAGCTCCTATGAACAGTAC.

Concerning this clone: Genes here carry mouse names. The read ends 1 residue before the CDR3 terminus; that terminus is restored from the germline J gene. The gene calls are TRBV13-3 and TRBJ1-1, with no clear D. V was cut by 5 bases and J by 0 bases, with 8 bases left in between. Germline V gene sequence: CDR1 NNHDY, CDR2 SYVADS. This CDR3 spans 13 amino acids. CDR3 protein: CASRYSANTEVFF. The CDR3 DNA, read in part, is TGTGCCAGCAGATACAGCGCAAACACAGAAGTCTTC.

This clone was detected only a few times. Mouse gene names and germline throughout. The read ends 1 residue early relative to the CDR3; the germline J gene fills the gap. The chain joins TRBV5 to TRBJ2-7; D unresolved. CDR1 and CDR2 from the germline V gene are LGHNA and YNLKQL (reference sequence). The CDR3 is made up of 11 amino acids. V lost 0 bases, J lost 7 bases, and 4 bases lay in between. The CDR3 here is CASSQESEQYF. CDR3 DNA, as far as it was read: TGTGCCAGCAGCCAAGAAAGCGAACAGTAC.

On this clone itself: The genes are named according to mouse. Sequencing ends 1 residue short of the CDR3 end; the germline J gene provides the rest. Other DNA sequences in this sample translate to the same CDR3. V and J are TRBV13-3 and TRBJ2-5; a possible D gene is TRBD2 (6 bases). The germline V gene encodes CDR1 NNHDY and CDR2 SYVADS. The CDR3 totals 14 residues. V shed 0 bases and J shed 3 bases, with 8 bases lying between them. The chain's CDR3 is CASSDALGQDTQYF. The CDR3 bases that were read are TGTGCCAGCAGTGATGCTCTGGGGCAAGACACCCAGTAC.

This clone occurred a few times. Mouse gene names and germline throughout. The CDR3 end falls 1 residue outside the read, so it is completed with the germline J gene. This sequence joins TRBV1 and TRBJ2-7, with D uncertain. CDR1 and CDR2 from the germline V gene are NSQYPW and LRSPGD (reference sequence). The CDR3 length is 12 residues. V dropped 3 bases and J dropped 4 bases, with 7 bases sitting between them. The DNA read from the CDR3 is TGCACCTGCAGTGCGGGAATATATGAACAGTAC. Residues: CTCSAGIYEQY. The entire CDR3 protein reads CTCSAGIYEQYF.

With regard to this clone: Gene and germline names: mouse. The read ends 1 residue shy of where the CDR3 ends; the end is completed using the germline J gene. The genes are TRBV12-2 and TRBJ1-3; a possible D gene is TRBD1 (5 bases). V dropped 0 bases and J dropped 3 bases, with 8 bases sitting between them. Germline CDR1 is SGHLS and CDR2 is HYDKME. The CDR3 runs 14 residues. The chain's CDR3 is CASSLSGGGNTLYF. Partial CDR3 DNA: TGTGCCAGCTCTCTCAGCGGGGGTGGAAATACGCTCTAT. Using reference TRBV12-2 and TRBJ1-3 for the parts outside the CDR3, the full variable domain is NSGVVQSPRYIIKGKGERSILKCIPISGHLSVAWYQQTQGQELKFFIQHYDKMERDKGNLPSRFSVQQFDDYHSEMNMSALELEDSAVYFCASSLSGGGNTLYFGEGSRLIVV.

With regard to this clone: One junction end disagrees with the germline gene, perhaps due to a read error. Gene names refer to mouse genes. From the germline J gene comes the end of the CDR3, since the read stops 1 residue before it. The chain combines TRBV16 with TRBJ2-5, with D perhaps matching TRBD1 (5 bases). Germline-derived CDR1 and CDR2 are SGHSA and FRNQAP. CDR3 length equals 14 residues. CDR3 protein: CASSLPAGRDTQYF. Partial CDR3 DNA: TGTGCCAGCAGTTTACCGGCAGGGCGAGACACCCAGTAC.

In regard to this clone: Each gene name is a mouse one. The read stops 1 residue short of the end of the CDR3; the missing end is completed from the germline J gene. The rearrangement joins TRBV3 to TRBJ2-3, with 11 positions matching TRBD2. The CDR3 runs to 16 residues. V lost 5 bases, J lost 2 bases, and 6 bases stayed unmatched. CDR1 is SNHLY, CDR2 FYNGKV, per germline (reference sequence). The CDR3 reads CASSPTGGALAETLYF. The part of the CDR3 DNA that was read is TGTGCCAGCAGCCCAACTGGGGGGGCGCTTGCAGAAACGCTGTAT. Supplemented by reference TRBV3 and TRBJ2-3, the full variable domain reads GPKVLQIPSHQIIDMGQMVTLNCDPVSNHLYFYWYKQILGQQMEFLVNFYNGKVMEKSKLFKDQFSVERPDGSYFTLKIQPTALEDSAVYFCASSPTGGALAETLYFGSGTRLTVL.

This clone was counted between two and nine times. Gene names and germline refer to mouse. The observed sequence ends 1 residue before the CDR3 terminus, with the missing tail filled in from the germline J gene. J is TRBJ2-7 and V is TRBV13-3; no clear D. Trimming took off 6 bases at V and 0 bases at J, with 13 bases between the two ends. Germline-derived CDR1 and CDR2 are NNHDY and SYVADS. The CDR3 is made up of 14 amino acids. CDR3 DNA (partial): TGTGCCAGCACCAACCGGAGGCTCTCCTATGAACAGTAC. It is translated as CASTNRRLSYEQY. In full, the CDR3 reads CASTNRRLSYEQYF.

On this clone itself: Gene names refer to mouse genes. The CDR3 is cut off 1 residue early in the read; its end comes from the germline J gene. The gene calls are TRBV12-2 and TRBJ2-3; 11 bases agree with TRBD2. The germline gives CDR1 SGHLS, CDR2 HYDKME. The CDR3 extends over 17 amino acids. J was trimmed by 0 bases and V by 2 bases; bases with no gene match: 6. The part of the CDR3 DNA that was read is TGTGCCAGCTCTCGGGACTGGGGGCGATCTAGTGCAGAAACGCTGTAT. Translating gives CASSRDWGRSSAETLY. In full, the CDR3 reads CASSRDWGRSSAETLYF.

On this clone itself: Gene names and germline refer to mouse. The CDR3 end is not reached by the read, which stops 1 residue before it; the germline J gene fills it in. This sequence joins TRBV31 and TRBJ2-7; no clear D gene. V lost 0 bases to trimming and J lost 3 bases, with 9 bases between them. Per the germline V gene, CDR1 is GKSSPN and CDR2 is SITVG. There are 13 residues in the CDR3. The sequenced CDR3 bases are TGTGCCTGGAGTCTAGGAGACAACTATGAACAGTAC. This sequence encodes CAWSLGDNYEQY. In full, the CDR3 is CAWSLGDNYEQYF.

Turning to this clone: Gene names follow the mouse nomenclature. The CDR3 end lies 1 residue beyond the end of the read and is filled in from the germline J gene. The chain has TRBV26 and TRBJ2-5; TRBD2 matches at 12 bases. CDR1 and CDR2 from the germline V gene are KGHPV and FQNQEV (reference sequence). This CDR3 region has 15 residues. V lost 4 bases to trimming and J lost 5 bases; unmatched junction nucleotides: 4. CDR3 sequence: CASSRRLGGRDTQYF. CDR3 DNA, as far as it was read: TGTGCCAGCAGTCGAAGACTGGGGGGGCGAGACACCCAGTAC.

This clone has more than one count but fewer than ten. These gene names are mouse names. The CDR3 goes on 1 residue after the read ends, and that part is filled in from the germline J gene. The rearrangement uses TRBV4 and TRBJ1-3; weak D call: TRBD1 (5 bases). The CDR3 has 14 residues. Germline CDR1 and CDR2: LGHDT and YNNKQL (reference sequence). V lost 3 bases to trimming and J lost 0 bases, with 6 bases between them. The CDR3 loop reads CASSYRDSGNTLYF. The covered CDR3 bases are TGTGCCAGCAGCTACAGGGATTCTGGAAATACGCTCTAT.

Points on this clone: Genes and germline are mouse. The read comes to an end 1 residue before the CDR3 does, leaving the germline J gene to fill in the end. The V call is TRBV16, the J call TRBJ2-3; 8 bases line up with TRBD2. V gave up 5 bases and J gave up 3 bases; unmatched junction bases: 10. The germline V gene has CDR1 SGHSA and CDR2 FRNQAP. The CDR3 spans 16 residues. CDR3 region: CASSPWGGARAETLYF. CDR3 DNA, as far as it was read: TGTGCAAGCAGCCCATGGGGGGGGGCGCGAGCAGAAACGCTGTAT.

On this clone: Here the gene names and germline are mouse. The CDR3 here is CGATGGSSAETLYF. The CDR3 DNA, read in part, is TGTGGTGCTACTGGGGGTTCTAGTGCAGAAACGCTGTAT. The chain combines TRBV20 with TRBJ2-3; 7 positions agree with TRBD2. The read ends 1 residue early relative to the CDR3; the germline J gene fills the gap. V gave up 4 bases and J gave up 0 bases; unmatched junction bases: 4. The CDR3 extends over 14 amino acids. Looked up from germline, CDR1 is GFQATS and CDR2 is STVNSAI.

Comments on this clone: Gene names are mouse gene names. Sequencing ends 1 residue short of the CDR3 end; the germline J gene provides the rest. The chain is built from TRBV29 and TRBJ2-7; the match to TRBD1 covers 12 bases. J lost 7 bases, V lost 2 bases, and 6 bases had no gene match. Per the germline V gene, CDR1 is MSHET and CDR2 is SYDVDS. The CDR3 is 15 amino acids. The CDR3 sequence: CASSLLGQGAMEQYF. Incomplete CDR3 DNA: TGTGCTAGCAGTTTACTGGGACAGGGGGCGATGGAACAGTAC.